This T cell receptor (beta chain) emerged from a study of T-cell memory formation after mild COVID-19. Study background: TCR clustering was largely donor specific. The study, taken as a whole, reports: Whereas later expanders leaned CD4+, clones contracting day 15 to 85 showed a balanced CD4/CD8 makeup. Within pre-infection memory, some responding clones were found, suggesting cross-reactive memory joined. Of the contracting clones, CD4+ ones lay mainly in CM and EM, and CD8+ ones in EMRA.

This clonotype was seen a few times. Antigen unknown. Germline V gives CDR1 LGHNA, CDR2 YSLEER. Trimming left V 3 bases short and J 3 bases short, with 24 bases between. This CDR3 contains 18 residues. TCRdb reanalysed the 5' RACE reads using MiXCR and keeps one entry per CDR3 protein. The table records 40,000 to 60,000 distinct CDR3 sequences, 5.5% to 7.5% of them present only once. This sequence joins TRBV4-3 and TRBJ2-7; D gene uncertain. The sample taken for sequencing was PBMCs or a T cell subset sorted from them (not recorded which). This clonotype originated in a young man who had mild COVID-19 (a few samples of this study predate the infection). Cell type and time point are not known. CDR3 DNA sequence: TGCGCCAGCAGCCAGACGACGGGCGTTTGGGGTCCTGACTACGAGCAGTACTTC. Amino acids: CASSQTTGVWGPDYEQYF.